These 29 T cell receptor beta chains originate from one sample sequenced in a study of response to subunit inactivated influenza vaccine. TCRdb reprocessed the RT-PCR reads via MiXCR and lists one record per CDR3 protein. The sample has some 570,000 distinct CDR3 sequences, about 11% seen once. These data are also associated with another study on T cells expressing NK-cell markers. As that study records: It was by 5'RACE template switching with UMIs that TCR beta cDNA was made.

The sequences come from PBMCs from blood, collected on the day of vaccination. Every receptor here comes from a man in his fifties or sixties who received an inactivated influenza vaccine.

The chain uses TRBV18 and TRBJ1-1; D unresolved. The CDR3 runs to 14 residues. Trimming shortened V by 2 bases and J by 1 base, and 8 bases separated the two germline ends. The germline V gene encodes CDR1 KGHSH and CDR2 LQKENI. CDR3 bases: TGTGCCAGCTCACCATCAGAGAAGAACACTGAAGCTTTCTTT. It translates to CASSPSEKNTEAFF.

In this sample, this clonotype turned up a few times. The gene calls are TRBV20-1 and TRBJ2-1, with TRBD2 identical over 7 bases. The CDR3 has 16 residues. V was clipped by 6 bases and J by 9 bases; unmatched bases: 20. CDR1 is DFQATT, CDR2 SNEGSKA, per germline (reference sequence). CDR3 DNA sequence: TGCAGTGCAACGAAGGGTCCTAGCGGCCGTGGGAGTGAGCAGTTCTTC. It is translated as CSATKGPSGRGSEQFF.

CDR3 coding DNA: TGTGCCAGCAGCTTATATTCCGGGGGGGGCCGTGATACGCAGTATTTT. Protein: CASSLYSGGGRDTQYF. The chain combines TRBV7-2 with TRBJ2-3, with 8 nucleotides matching TRBD2. Looked up from germline, CDR1 is SGHTA and CDR2 is FQGNSA. The CDR3 spans 16 residues. The trim removed 2 bases at V and 6 bases at J, leaving 10 bases unmatched.

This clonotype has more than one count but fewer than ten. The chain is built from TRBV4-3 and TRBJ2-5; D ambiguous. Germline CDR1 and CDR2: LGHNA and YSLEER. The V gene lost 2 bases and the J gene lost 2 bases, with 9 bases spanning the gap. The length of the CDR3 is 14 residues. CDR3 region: CASSQMSGQETQYF. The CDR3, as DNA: TGCGCCAGCAGCCAAATGTCAGGTCAAGAGACCCAGTACTTC.

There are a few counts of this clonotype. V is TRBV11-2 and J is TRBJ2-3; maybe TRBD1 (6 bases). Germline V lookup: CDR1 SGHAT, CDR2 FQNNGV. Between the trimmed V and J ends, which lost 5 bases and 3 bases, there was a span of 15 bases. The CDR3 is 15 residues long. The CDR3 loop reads CASSQTGSRTDTQYF. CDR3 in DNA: TGTGCCAGCAGCCAAACAGGGAGTAGGACAGATACGCAGTATTTT.

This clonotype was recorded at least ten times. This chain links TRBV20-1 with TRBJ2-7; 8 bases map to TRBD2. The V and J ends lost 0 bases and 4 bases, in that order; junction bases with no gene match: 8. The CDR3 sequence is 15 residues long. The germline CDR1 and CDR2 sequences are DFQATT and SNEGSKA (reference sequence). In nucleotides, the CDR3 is TGCAGTGCTAGAGACGGGGGGGAGGCCCTTTACGAGCAGTACTTC. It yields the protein CSARDGGEALYEQYF.

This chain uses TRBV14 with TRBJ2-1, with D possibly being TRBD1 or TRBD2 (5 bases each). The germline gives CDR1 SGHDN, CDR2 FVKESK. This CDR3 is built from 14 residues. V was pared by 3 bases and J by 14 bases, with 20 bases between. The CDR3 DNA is TGTGCCAGCAGCCAGTACCAGGGCCCCTCGGAGGAGTTCTTC. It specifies CASSQYQGPSEEFF.

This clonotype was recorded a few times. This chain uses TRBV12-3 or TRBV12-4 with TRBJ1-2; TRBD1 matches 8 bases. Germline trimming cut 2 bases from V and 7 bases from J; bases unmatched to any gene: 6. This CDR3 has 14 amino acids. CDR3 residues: CASSLRTGQAGYTF. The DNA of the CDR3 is TGTGCCAGCAGTTTACGGACAGGGCAGGCTGGCTACACCTTC.

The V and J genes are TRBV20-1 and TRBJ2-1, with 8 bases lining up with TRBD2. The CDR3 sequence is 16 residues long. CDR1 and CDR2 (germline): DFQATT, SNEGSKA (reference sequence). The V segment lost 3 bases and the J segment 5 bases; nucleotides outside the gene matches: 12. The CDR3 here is CSARREWTSRNNEQFF. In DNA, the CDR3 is TGCAGTGCTAGGAGGGAGTGGACTAGCCGAAACAATGAGCAGTTCTTC.

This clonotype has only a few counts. In DNA form, the CDR3 reads TGCAGTGCTAGGGATGGAGCGGGACGGGAGACCCAGTACTTC. Amino acids: CSARDGAGRETQYF. The chain carries TRBV20-1 and TRBJ2-5, with 7 nucleotides matching TRBD2. V was clipped by 3 bases and J by 5 bases; unmatched bases: 9. In germline, CDR1 is DFQATT, CDR2 SNEGSKA (reference sequence). CDR3 length: 14 amino acids.

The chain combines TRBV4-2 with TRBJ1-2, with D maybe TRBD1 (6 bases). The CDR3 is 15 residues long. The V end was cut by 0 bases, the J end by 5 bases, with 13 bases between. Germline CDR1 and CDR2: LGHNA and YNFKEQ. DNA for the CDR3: TGTGCCAGCAGCCAAGACCATTCCGGGACATATGGCTACACCTTC. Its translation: CASSQDHSGTYGYTF.

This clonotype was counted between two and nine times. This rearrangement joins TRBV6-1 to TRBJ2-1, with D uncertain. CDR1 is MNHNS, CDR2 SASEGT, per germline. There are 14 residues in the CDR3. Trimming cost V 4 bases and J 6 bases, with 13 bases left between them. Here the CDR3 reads CASSVPRSLNEQFF. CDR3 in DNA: TGTGCCAGCAGTGTACCCAGGTCCCTCAATGAGCAGTTCTTC.

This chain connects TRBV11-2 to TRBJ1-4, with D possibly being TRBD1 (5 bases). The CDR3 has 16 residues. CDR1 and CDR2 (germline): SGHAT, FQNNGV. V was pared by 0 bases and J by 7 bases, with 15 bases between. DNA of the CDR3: TGTGCCAGCAGCTTAGACCCCGGGGGAATCGCTGAAAAACTGTTTTTT. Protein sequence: CASSLDPGGIAEKLFF. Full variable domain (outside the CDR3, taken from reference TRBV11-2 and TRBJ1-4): EAGVAQSPRYKIIEKRQSVAFWCNPISGHATLYWYQQILGQGPKLLIQFQNNGVVDDSQLPKDRFSAERLKGVDSTLKIQPAKLEDSAVYLCASSLDPGGIAEKLFFGSGTQLSVL.

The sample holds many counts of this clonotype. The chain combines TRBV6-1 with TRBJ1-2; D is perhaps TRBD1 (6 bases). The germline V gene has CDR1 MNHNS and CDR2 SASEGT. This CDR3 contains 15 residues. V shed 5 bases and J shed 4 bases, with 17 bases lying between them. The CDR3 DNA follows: TGTGCCAGCAGTCTTCGGGGTCAGGGGATCTATGGCTACACCTTC. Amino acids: CASSLRGQGIYGYTF.

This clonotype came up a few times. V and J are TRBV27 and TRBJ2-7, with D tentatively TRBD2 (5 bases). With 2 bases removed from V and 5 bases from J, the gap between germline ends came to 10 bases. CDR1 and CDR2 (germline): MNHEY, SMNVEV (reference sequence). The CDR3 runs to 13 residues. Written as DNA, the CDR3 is TGTGCCAGCAGTTTAGGGAGCTTTGACGAGCAGTACTTC. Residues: CASSLGSFDEQYF.

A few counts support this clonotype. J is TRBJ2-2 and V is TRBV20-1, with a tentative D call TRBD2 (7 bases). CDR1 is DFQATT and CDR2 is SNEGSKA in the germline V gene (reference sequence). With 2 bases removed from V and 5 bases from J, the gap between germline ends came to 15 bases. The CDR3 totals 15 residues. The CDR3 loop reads CSARRGGEGTGELFF. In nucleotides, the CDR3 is TGCAGTGCTAGAAGGGGGGGAGAGGGGACCGGGGAGCTGTTTTTT.

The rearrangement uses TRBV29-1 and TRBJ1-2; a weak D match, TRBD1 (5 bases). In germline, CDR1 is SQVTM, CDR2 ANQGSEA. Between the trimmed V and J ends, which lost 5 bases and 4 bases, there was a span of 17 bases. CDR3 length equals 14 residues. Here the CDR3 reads CSVTVGGLGYGYTF. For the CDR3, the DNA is TGCAGCGTTACCGTGGGGGGACTGGGCTATGGCTACACCTTC.

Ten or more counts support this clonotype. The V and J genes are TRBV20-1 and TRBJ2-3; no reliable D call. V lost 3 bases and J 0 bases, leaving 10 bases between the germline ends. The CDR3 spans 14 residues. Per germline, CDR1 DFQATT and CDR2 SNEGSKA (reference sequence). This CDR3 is CSARALRSTDTQYF. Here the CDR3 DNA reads TGCAGTGCTAGGGCCCTCCGCAGCACAGATACGCAGTATTTT.

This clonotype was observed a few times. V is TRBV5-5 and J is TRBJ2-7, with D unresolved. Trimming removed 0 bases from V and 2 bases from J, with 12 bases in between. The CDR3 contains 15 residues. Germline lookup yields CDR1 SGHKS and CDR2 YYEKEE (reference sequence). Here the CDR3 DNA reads TGTGCCAGCAGCTTGGGCTCAACGGGCACCTACGAGCAGTACTTC. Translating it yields CASSLGSTGTYEQYF.

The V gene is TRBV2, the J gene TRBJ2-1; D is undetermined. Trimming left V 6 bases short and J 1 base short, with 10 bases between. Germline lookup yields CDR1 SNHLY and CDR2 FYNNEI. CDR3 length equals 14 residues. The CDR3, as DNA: TGTGCCAGCAGACCGACGGTTTCCTACAATGAGCAGTTCTTC. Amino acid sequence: CASRPTVSYNEQFF.

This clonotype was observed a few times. CDR3 sequence: CATSRDQTGNTIYF. As DNA, the CDR3 is TGTGCCACCAGCAGAGACCAGACCGGAAACACCATATATTTT. The chain uses TRBV15 and TRBJ1-3; D is ambiguous. In germline, CDR1 is LNHNV, CDR2 YYDKDF (reference sequence). The CDR3 has 14 residues. V dropped 0 bases and J dropped 4 bases, with 7 bases sitting between them. Full variable domain (missing parts from reference TRBV15 and TRBJ1-3): DAMVIQNPRYQVTQFGKPVTLSCSQTLNHNVMYWYQQKSSQAPKLLFHYYDKDFNNEADTPDNFQSRRPNTSFCFLDIRSPGLGDTAMYLCATSRDQTGNTIYFGEGSWLTVV.

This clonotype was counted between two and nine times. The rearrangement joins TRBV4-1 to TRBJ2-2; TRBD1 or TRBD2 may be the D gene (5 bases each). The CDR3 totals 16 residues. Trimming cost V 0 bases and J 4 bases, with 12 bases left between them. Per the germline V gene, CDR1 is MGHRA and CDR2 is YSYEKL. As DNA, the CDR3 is TGCGCCAGCAGCCAAGAGGGGGACCTTGGCACCGGGGAGCTGTTTTTT. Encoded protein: CASSQEGDLGTGELFF.

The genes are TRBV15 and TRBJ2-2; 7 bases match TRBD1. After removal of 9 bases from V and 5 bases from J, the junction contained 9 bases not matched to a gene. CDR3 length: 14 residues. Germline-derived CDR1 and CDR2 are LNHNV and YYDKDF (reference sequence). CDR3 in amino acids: CATSTGQRTGELFF. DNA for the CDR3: TGTGCCACGTCGACAGGGCAGAGGACCGGGGAGCTGTTTTTT.

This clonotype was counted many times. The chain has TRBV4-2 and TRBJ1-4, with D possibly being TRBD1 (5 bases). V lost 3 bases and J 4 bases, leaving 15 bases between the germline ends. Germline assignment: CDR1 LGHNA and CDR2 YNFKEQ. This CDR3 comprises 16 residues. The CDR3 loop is CASSQKDGTGNEKLFF. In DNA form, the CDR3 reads TGTGCCAGCAGCCAGAAAGACGGGACGGGTAATGAAAAACTGTTTTTT.

CDR3 region: CSVTNRGSAFF. The CDR3 coding sequence is TGCAGCGTAACCAACAGGGGAAGCGCTTTCTTT. The chain is built from TRBV29-1 and TRBJ1-1; 7 positions match TRBD1. CDR1 SQVTM and CDR2 ANQGSEA come from the germline V gene. J was trimmed by 11 bases and V by 6 bases; bases with no gene match: 9. The CDR3 is made up of 11 amino acids.

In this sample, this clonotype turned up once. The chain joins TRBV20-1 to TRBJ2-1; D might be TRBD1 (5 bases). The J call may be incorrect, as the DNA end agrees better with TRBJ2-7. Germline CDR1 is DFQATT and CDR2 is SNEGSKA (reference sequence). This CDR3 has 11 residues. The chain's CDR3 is CSARGLNEQYF. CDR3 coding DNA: TGCAGTGCTAGGGGGCTCAATGAGCAGTACTTC.

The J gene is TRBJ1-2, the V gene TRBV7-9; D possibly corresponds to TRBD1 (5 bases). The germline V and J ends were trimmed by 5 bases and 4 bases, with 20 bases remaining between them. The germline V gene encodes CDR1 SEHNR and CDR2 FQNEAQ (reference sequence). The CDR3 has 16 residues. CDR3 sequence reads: CASSPPAGDGTYGYTF. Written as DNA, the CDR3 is TGTGCCAGCAGCCCCCCCGCGGGGGACGGAACCTATGGCTACACCTTC.

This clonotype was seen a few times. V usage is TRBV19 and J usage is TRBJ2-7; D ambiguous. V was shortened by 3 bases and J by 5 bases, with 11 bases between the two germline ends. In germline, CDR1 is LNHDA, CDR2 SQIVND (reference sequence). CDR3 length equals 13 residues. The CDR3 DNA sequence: TGTGCCAGTAGTATCCGGGTCTGGAACGAGCAGTACTTC. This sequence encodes CASSIRVWNEQYF.

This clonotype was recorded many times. In DNA, the CDR3 is TGTGCCAGCAGTTCAAGACTAGCGGGGATAGATACGCAGTATTTT. Its translation is CASSSRLAGIDTQYF. The rearrangement uses TRBV12-3 or TRBV12-4 and TRBJ2-3, with 11 bases that match TRBD2. Trimming took 4 bases from V and 5 from J; bases not matched to a gene: 5. The CDR3 is made up of 15 amino acids.